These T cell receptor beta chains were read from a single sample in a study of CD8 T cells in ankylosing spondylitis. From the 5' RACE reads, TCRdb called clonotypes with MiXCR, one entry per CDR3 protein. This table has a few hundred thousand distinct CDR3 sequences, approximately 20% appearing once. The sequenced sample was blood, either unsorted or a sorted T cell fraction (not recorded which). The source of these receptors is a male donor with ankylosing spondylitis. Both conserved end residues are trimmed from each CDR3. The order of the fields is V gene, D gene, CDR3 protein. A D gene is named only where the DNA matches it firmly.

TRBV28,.,ASKNRVLYEQY
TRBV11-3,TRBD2,ASSSSGRALDTQY
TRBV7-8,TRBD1,ASSSQGGTGIIRGYT
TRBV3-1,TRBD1,ASSQGQGRDSPLH
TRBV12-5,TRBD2,ASGAAAGTSGRALLNEQF
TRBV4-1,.,ASSRAGPSSYNEQF
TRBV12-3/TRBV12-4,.,ASSPAGRSNYGYT
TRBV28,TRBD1,ASRTGDVGQPQH
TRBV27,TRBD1,ASSPYNSRDRLITDTQY
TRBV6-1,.,ASSTQGVQPQH
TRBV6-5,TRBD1,ASSYEGQGVEPQY
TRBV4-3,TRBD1,ASSHYAPGQYGGELF
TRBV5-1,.,ASSVAQGLEQY
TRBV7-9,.,ASSLLGNGYT
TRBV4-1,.,ASSPQVNSGNTIY
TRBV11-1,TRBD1,ASSWDRPFYEQY
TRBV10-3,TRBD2,AISRIIAGGGTDTQY
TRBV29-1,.,SVEGWYGYT